The clone carrying this T cell receptor beta chain was counted a single time. At one boundary the junction diverges from the germline segment, which might be a read error. The entry originates in a study of T cells in Graves' hyperthyroidism and ophthalmopathy. RNA transcripts provided the source from which TCR beta CDR3 regions were amplified. First-round RT-PCR with HTBI primers amplified the TCR CDR3 region. One entry per CDR3 protein, called by TCRdb with MiXCR from the multiplex PCR reads. The table has approximately 400,000 distinct CDR3 sequences, roughly 14% seen once. The receptor was isolated from a woman between 18 and 29 years old with Graves' hyperthyroidism that later progressed to Graves' ophthalmopathy. The sample was blood.

For the CDR3, the DNA is TGCAGTGCTAGCGGGAGGACTGTCAACACCGGGGAGCTGTTGTTT. It yields the protein CSASGRTVNTGELLF. J is TRBJ2-2 and V is TRBV20-1, with 7 nucleotides matching TRBD2. The CDR3 is made up of 15 amino acids. Germline lookup yields CDR1 DFQATT and CDR2 SNEGSKA (reference sequence).